The 16 T cell receptor beta chains reported below all come from one sample, sequenced in a study of blood T cell repertoires in COVID-19. Sequenced by immunoSEQ multiplex PCR; TCRdb stores in-frame clones only, minus some. This sample yields about 270,000 clones, of which around nine tenths are seen a single time; approximately 10% belongs to the top ten. Source material: peripheral blood. The receptors here all came from a man in his forties with active or convalescent COVID-19.

The chain is built from TRBV28 and TRBJ1-4; D remains ambiguous. The CDR3 is 15 residues long. CDR1 MDHEN and CDR2 SYDVKM come from the germline V gene. Trimming shortened V by 3 bases and J by 6 bases, and 14 bases separated the two germline ends. Here the CDR3 reads CASSLKLGRHEKLFF. CDR3 bases: TGTGCCAGCAGTTTGAAGTTGGGGAGGCATGAAAAACTGTTTTTT.

This clone was recorded once. The genes are TRBV10-3 and TRBJ1-5; D perhaps matches TRBD1 (5 bases). This CDR3 has 13 amino acids. V was cut by 10 bases and J by 8 bases, with 18 bases left in between. Germline CDR1 reads ENHRY; CDR2 reads SYGVKD. CDR3 amino acids: CATNPREAEPQHF. For the CDR3, the DNA is TGTGCCACGAACCCCAGGGAGGCGGAGCCCCAGCATTTT.

The chain recombines TRBV5-3 with TRBJ1-5; D is perhaps TRBD1 (6 bases). TRBV5-3 is an ORF, with its function uncertain. The ends were cut back, 2 bases at V and 4 bases at J, with 19 bases in the middle. This CDR3 comprises 17 residues. The chain's CDR3 is CARSFWLTRGSNQPQHF. CDR3 DNA: TGTGCCAGAAGCTTTTGGCTGACGAGGGGGTCTAATCAGCCCCAGCATTTT.

The V gene is TRBV7-6, the J gene TRBJ1-1, with D possibly TRBD1 on 6 matching bases. Germline assignment: CDR1 SGHVS and CDR2 FNYEAQ. V was shortened by 6 bases and J by 4 bases, with 18 bases between the two germline ends. This CDR3 spans 15 amino acids. The CDR3 region is CASSSSYRAGTEAFF. The CDR3 DNA follows: TGTGCCAGCAGTTCAAGCTACAGGGCGGGCACTGAAGCTTTCTTT.

The sample holds one count of this clone. V gene TRBV6-1 combines with J gene TRBJ2-7; D perhaps matches TRBD2 (6 bases). Between the trimmed V and J ends, which lost 3 bases and 3 bases, there was a span of 9 bases. The CDR3 is made up of 13 amino acids. From germline, CDR1 is MNHNS and CDR2 SASEGT. The CDR3 region is CASSDGGGYEQYF. The CDR3 region has the DNA TGTGCCAGCAGTGATGGGGGAGGCTACGAGCAGTACTTC.

The chain has TRBV11-3 and TRBJ2-7; 12 nucleotides match TRBD2. The CDR3 is made up of 15 amino acids. The V gene's germline CDR1 is SGHNT and CDR2 YENEEA. V lost 4 bases, J lost 7 bases, and 8 bases stayed unmatched. In nucleotides, the CDR3 is TGTGCCAGCAGCTCAACCCTAGCGGGAGGGCGTGAGCAGTACTTC. Translating gives CASSSTLAGGREQYF.

The chain carries TRBV21-1 and TRBJ2-5; the D segment call TRBD2 is taken from the table without a DNA check. TRBV21-1 is classified as a pseudogene. The CDR3 covers 16 residues. CDR3 DNA sequence: TGTGCCAGCAGCAATCTAGCGGGAGGGTCCTGGGAGACCCAGTACTTC. Protein product: CASSNLAGGSWETQYF.

The rearrangement links TRBV7-9 to TRBJ1-2, with D tentatively TRBD1 (6 bases). CDR1 and CDR2 from the germline V gene are SEHNR and FQNEAQ (reference sequence). Trimming pared 1 base from V and 2 bases from J, leaving 11 bases between. This CDR3 comprises 15 residues. The CDR3 nucleotides are TGTGCCAGCAGCTTAGGGGACACTGTAAACTATGGCTACACCTTC. As protein: CASSLGDTVNYGYTF.

CDR3: CASSYSTTGLNEQYF. The CDR3 DNA reads as TGTGCCAGCAGTTACTCTACGACAGGGTTGAACGAGCAGTACTTC. The V gene is TRBV6-5, the J gene TRBJ2-7, with TRBD1 identical over 7 bases. CDR1 and CDR2 (germline): MNHEY, SVGAGI. V lost 0 bases, J lost 5 bases, and 7 bases stayed unmatched. CDR3 length: 15 residues.

The chain carries TRBV7-2 and TRBJ2-5; 15 bases map to TRBD2. This CDR3 contains 17 residues. The V segment lost 5 bases and the J segment 5 bases; nucleotides outside the gene matches: 9. Germline V gene data show CDR1 as SGHTA and CDR2 as FQGNSA. CDR3 region: CASSPGLAGGGWETQYF. For the CDR3, the DNA is TGTGCCAGCAGCCCGGGACTAGCGGGGGGCGGTTGGGAGACCCAGTACTTC.

The gene calls are TRBV5-6 and TRBJ1-2, with 8 positions matching TRBD1. The J segment lost 7 bases and the V segment lost 4 bases, leaving 18 bases of the junction unmatched. CDR3 length: 17 residues. Germline values: CDR1 SGHDT, CDR2 YYEEEE. In nucleotides, the CDR3 is TGTGCCAGCAGCCGGACTGGACAGGGAGGTGAGGTTAGTGGCTACACCTTC. This gives the protein CASSRTGQGGEVSGYTF.

This clone was counted a few times. This sequence joins TRBV5-1 and TRBJ2-7; a weak D match, TRBD2 (6 bases). The CDR3 contains 18 residues. The germline V and J ends were trimmed by 4 bases and 0 bases, with 23 bases remaining between them. CDR1 SGHRS and CDR2 YFSETQ come from the germline V gene. As DNA, the CDR3 is TGCGCCAGCAGCCTCCGGAGTGGACTATCTTTGAGCTCCTACGAGCAGTACTTC. Protein sequence: CASSLRSGLSLSSYEQYF.

The genes are TRBV30 and TRBJ2-2; D not certain. Germline CDR1 reads GTSNPN; CDR2 reads SVGIG (reference sequence). The CDR3 is 13 residues long. Deletions cut 0 bases from V and 6 bases from J, with 8 bases between. The CDR3 loop is CAWSVSQSGELFF. CDR3 coding DNA: TGTGCCTGGAGTGTATCACAGTCCGGGGAGCTGTTTTTT.

The rearrangement uses TRBV24-1 and TRBJ1-4; D unclear. V was shortened by 6 bases and J by 5 bases, with 9 bases between the two germline ends. Germline CDR1 reads KGHDR; CDR2 reads SFDVKD. The CDR3 consists of 13 residues. CDR3 in DNA: TGTGCCACCAGTCGCGGAGGGAATGAAAAACTGTTTTTT. Its translation: CATSRGGNEKLFF.

This clone was seen more than once but under ten times. The chain combines TRBV19 with TRBJ1-5, with D possibly TRBD1 on 5 matching bases. The germline gives CDR1 LNHDA, CDR2 SQIVND (reference sequence). V was shortened by 6 bases and J by 0 bases, with 24 bases between the two germline ends. The CDR3 totals 19 residues. The DNA for the CDR3 is TGTGCCAGTAGCCCCCCATCGTGGGGGGAGACCCGTAGCAATCAGCCCCAGCATTTT. Amino acids: CASSPPSWGETRSNQPQHF.

V is TRBV6-5 and J is TRBJ2-7; D is unclear. Germline V gene sequence: CDR1 MNHEY, CDR2 SVGAGI. The CDR3 loop spans 11 amino acids. The germline V and J ends were trimmed by 11 bases and 4 bases, with 12 bases remaining between them. In DNA, the CDR3 is TGTGCCTCCACCTGGGCTTACGAGCAGTACTTC. Translation gives CASTWAYEQYF.